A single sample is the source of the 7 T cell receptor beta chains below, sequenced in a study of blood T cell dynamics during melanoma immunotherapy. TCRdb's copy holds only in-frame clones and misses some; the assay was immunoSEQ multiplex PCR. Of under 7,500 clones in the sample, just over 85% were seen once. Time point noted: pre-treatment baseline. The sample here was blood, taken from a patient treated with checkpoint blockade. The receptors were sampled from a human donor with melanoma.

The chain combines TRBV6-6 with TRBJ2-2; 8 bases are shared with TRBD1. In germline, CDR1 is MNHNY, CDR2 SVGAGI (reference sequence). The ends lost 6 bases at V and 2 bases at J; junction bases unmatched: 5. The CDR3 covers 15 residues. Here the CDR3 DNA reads TGTGCCAGCAGGATGACAGGGGAAAACACCGGGGAGCTGTTTTTT. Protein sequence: CASRMTGENTGELFF.

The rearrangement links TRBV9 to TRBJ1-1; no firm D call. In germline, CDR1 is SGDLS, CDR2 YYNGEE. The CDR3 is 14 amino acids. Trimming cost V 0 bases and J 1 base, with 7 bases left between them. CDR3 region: CASSVVGRNTEAFF. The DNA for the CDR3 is TGTGCCAGCAGCGTAGTGGGCAGGAACACTGAAGCTTTCTTT.

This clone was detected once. CDR3 sequence: CASSLQGQLNEKLFF. The CDR3 DNA reads as TGCGCCAGCAGCTTGCAGGGACAGCTTAATGAAAAACTGTTTTTT. The chain combines TRBV5-1 with TRBJ1-4, with 7 bases fitting TRBD1. Germline V gene lookup returns CDR1 SGHRS and CDR2 YFSETQ. The CDR3 covers 15 residues. Trimming cost V 1 base and J 4 bases; bases outside gene matches: 4.

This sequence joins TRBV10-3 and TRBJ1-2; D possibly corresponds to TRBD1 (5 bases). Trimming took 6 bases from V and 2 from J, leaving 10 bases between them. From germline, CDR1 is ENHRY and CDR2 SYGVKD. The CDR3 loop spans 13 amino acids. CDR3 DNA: TGTGCCATCAGCCCGACAGAGAACTATGGCTACACCTTC. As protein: CAISPTENYGYTF.

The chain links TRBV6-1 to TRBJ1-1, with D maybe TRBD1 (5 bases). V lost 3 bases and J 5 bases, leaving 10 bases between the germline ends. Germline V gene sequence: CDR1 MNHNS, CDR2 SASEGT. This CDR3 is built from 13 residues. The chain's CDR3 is CASSDGGMTEAFF. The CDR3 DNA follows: TGTGCCAGCAGTGATGGGGGAATGACTGAAGCTTTCTTT.

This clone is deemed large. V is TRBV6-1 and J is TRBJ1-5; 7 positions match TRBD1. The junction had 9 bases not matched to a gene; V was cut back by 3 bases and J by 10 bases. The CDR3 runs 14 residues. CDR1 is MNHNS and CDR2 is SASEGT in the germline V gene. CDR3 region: CASSEGTEVGPQHF. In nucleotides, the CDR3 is TGTGCCAGCAGTGAGGGGACAGAAGTAGGTCCCCAGCATTTT.

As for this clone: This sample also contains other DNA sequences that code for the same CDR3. The CDR3 loop reads CAWSVEAGKASSYEQYF. The CDR3 DNA follows: TGTGCCTGGAGTGTGGAGGCGGGGAAGGCCTCCTCCTACGAGCAGTACTTC. The rearrangement joins TRBV30 to TRBJ2-7; TRBD2 is a possible D gene (6 bases). Germline V gene lookup returns CDR1 GTSNPN and CDR2 SVGIG (reference sequence). The CDR3 spans 17 residues. Trimming removed 0 bases at V and 0 bases at J, with 18 bases between.